A selection of T cell receptor beta chains follows, all from one sample in a study of CD8 T cells in ankylosing spondylitis. TCRdb re-analysed the 5' RACE reads in MiXCR, keeping a single row per CDR3 protein. The table shows under 450,000 distinct CDR3 sequences, with approximately 20% occurring only once. The material sequenced was blood, either unsorted or a sorted T cell fraction (not recorded which). These receptors originate from a male donor with ankylosing spondylitis or in good health (not recorded which). CDR3s include the opening cysteine and the closing phenylalanine or tryptophan. Each record gives: D gene, J gene, V gene, clone size, CDR3 protein, CDR3 DNA. A D gene is named only where the DNA matches it firmly. Expanded clones get a size class; other rows say once, few or many, or leave the size out.

>.|TRBJ2-3|TRBV12-3/TRBV12-4|few
CASIPLDGGSDTQYF
TGTGCCAGCATCCCTCTCGATGGGGGGTCAGATACGCAGTATTTT
>TRBD1|TRBJ2-3|TRBV20-1|once
CSAFPGTAHSGTQYF
TGCAGTGCCTTCCCCGGGACAGCCCATTCTGGTACGCAGTATTTT
>TRBD2|TRBJ2-7|TRBV12-3/TRBV12-4|.
CASSPTSGPREQYF
TGTGCCAGCAGCCCTACTAGCGGCCCGAGAGAGCAGTACTTC
>TRBD1|TRBJ2-1|TRBV12-3/TRBV12-4|.
CASSFAGTGNEQFF
TGTGCCAGCAGTTTCGCGGGGACAGGGAATGAGCAGTTCTTC
>.|TRBJ2-2|TRBV19|.
CASSIDLLPTGELFF
TGTGCCAGTAGTATAGATTTATTACCCACCGGGGAGCTGTTTTTT
>.|TRBJ2-7|TRBV15|.
CATSSENYEQYF
TGTGCCACCAGCAGCGAAAACTACGAGCAGTACTTC
>.|TRBJ2-7|TRBV7-8|.
CASSPDDYEQYF
TGTGCCAGCAGCCCGGACGACTACGAGCAGTACTTC
>.|TRBJ2-7|TRBV20-1|.
CSARDLQGSLHYEQYF
TGCAGTGCTAGAGATCTGCAGGGCTCTCTCCACTACGAGCAGTACTTC
>.|TRBJ1-6|TRBV14|.
CASSQDLSRNSPLHF
TGTGCCAGCAGCCAAGACCTGAGTAGGAATTCACCCCTCCACTTT
>TRBD2|TRBJ2-3|TRBV24-1|.
CATSDRTSRADTQYF
TGTGCCACCAGTGACCGGACTAGCAGGGCGGATACGCAGTATTTT
>TRBD1|TRBJ1-5|TRBV4-1|.
CASSQGGQGAQPQHF
TGCGCCAGCAGCCAAGGGGGACAGGGGGCTCAGCCCCAGCATTTT
>TRBD2|TRBJ2-3|TRBV28|.
CASSSRLAAGTDTQYF
TGTGCCAGCAGCTCAAGGCTAGCGGCGGGCACAGATACGCAGTATTTT
>.|TRBJ2-1|TRBV7-7|.
CASSLVATGDHNEQFF
TGTGCTAGCAGCTTAGTTGCGACAGGAGACCACAATGAGCAGTTCTTC
>TRBD2|TRBJ2-3|TRBV29-1|.
CSVGWVAGTSDTQYF
TGCAGCGTTGGATGGGTAGCGGGGACCTCAGATACGCAGTATTTT
>.|TRBJ2-3|TRBV12-3/TRBV12-4|.
CASKDADTQYF
TGTGCCAGCAAGGACGCAGATACGCAGTATTTT
>.|TRBJ2-2|TRBV18|.
CASSPQGLYTGELFF
TGTGCCAGCTCACCACAGGGCCTTTACACCGGGGAGCTGTTTTTT
>.|TRBJ2-7|TRBV6-5|many
CASSYSGQGAYEQYF
TGTGCCAGCAGTTACTCGGGGCAGGGAGCCTACGAGCAGTACTTC
>.|TRBJ2-3|TRBV4-1|.
CASSQPPGLYF
TGCGCCAGCAGCCAACCCCCGGGACTCTATTTT
>.|TRBJ2-3|TRBV9|.
CASSVGVEQYF
TGTGCCAGCAGCGTGGGGGTGGAGCAGTATTTT
>TRBD2|TRBJ2-1|TRBV29-1|few
CSVEGLKLSEQFF
TGCAGCGTTGAGGGACTAAAGTTGAGTGAGCAGTTCTTC
>.|TRBJ2-3|TRBV20-1|.
CSAGIRGPTDTQYF
TGCAGTGCTGGAATCAGGGGCCCCACAGATACGCAGTATTTT
>.|TRBJ2-3|TRBV4-1|few
CASSQDASAQYF
TGCGCCAGCAGCCAAGACGCGTCAGCGCAGTATTTT
>.|TRBJ2-6|TRBV10-3|few
CAISGGLGANVLTF
TGTGCCATCAGTGGGGGGCTCGGGGCCAACGTCCTGACTTTC
>.|TRBJ1-2|TRBV29-1|.
CSVVDPDGYGYTF
TGCAGCGTTGTTGATCCGGACGGCTATGGCTACACCTTC
>TRBD1|TRBJ2-1|TRBV4-2|few
CASSQEAGGSYNEQFF
TGTGCCAGCAGCCAAGAAGCAGGGGGCTCCTACAATGAGCAGTTCTTC
>TRBD1|TRBJ1-2|TRBV12-3/TRBV12-4|few
CASSLWTGGPSYGYTF
TGTGCCAGCAGTTTATGGACAGGCGGGCCTTCCTATGGCTACACCTTC
>.|TRBJ2-1|TRBV7-9|.
CASSPDSEYEQFF
TGTGCCAGCAGCCCGGACAGTGAGTATGAGCAGTTCTTC
>.|TRBJ2-1|TRBV5-1|.
CASSLGRPRDFSYNEQFF
TGCGCCAGCAGCTTGGGTCGCCCTCGGGACTTCTCCTACAATGAGCAGTTCTTC
>.|TRBJ2-7|TRBV9|.
CASSGGGGPTYEQYF
TGTGCCAGCAGCGGGGGAGGGGGGCCCACCTACGAGCAGTACTTC
>.|TRBJ2-3|TRBV12-3/TRBV12-4|many
CASSAGGVSTDTQYF
TGTGCCAGCAGCGCCGGTGGAGTTAGCACAGATACGCAGTATTTT
>.|TRBJ1-6|TRBV6-1|.
CASRYQSWNSPLHF
TGTGCCAGCCGGTATCAGTCTTGGAATTCACCCCTCCACTTT
>TRBD1|TRBJ2-7|TRBV11-2|.
CASTSYRGIYEQYF
TGTGCCAGCACCTCGTACAGGGGGATCTACGAGCAGTACTTC
>.|TRBJ2-1|TRBV7-9|few
CASSLGVGVSYNEQFF
TGTGCCAGCAGCTTAGGGGTGGGTGTCTCCTACAATGAGCAGTTCTTC
>.|TRBJ2-7|TRBV7-9|.
CASSSWTDYEQYF
TGTGCCAGCAGCTCGTGGACAGACTACGAGCAGTACTTC
>TRBD1|TRBJ1-2|TRBV6-1|once
CASTSRGTANYGYTF
TGTGCCAGCACCTCCAGGGGGACGGCTAACTATGGCTACACCTTC
>.|TRBJ1-5|TRBV28|.
CASSFTRTGQPQHF
TGTGCCAGCAGTTTCACACGGACGGGTCAGCCCCAGCATTTT
>TRBD1|TRBJ2-1|TRBV11-2|few
CASSADRGEQFF
TGTGCCAGCAGCGCCGACAGGGGTGAGCAGTTCTTC
>TRBD1|TRBJ2-7|TRBV5-6|few
CASSFATGDEQYF
TGTGCCAGCAGCTTCGCGACAGGGGACGAGCAGTACTTC
>TRBD2|TRBJ2-3|TRBV28|few
CASSQTSGGNPGTQYF
TGTGCCAGCAGTCAAACTAGCGGGGGGAATCCGGGGACGCAGTATTTT
>.|TRBJ2-2|TRBV7-9|.
CASSLTGAETGELFF
TGTGCCAGCAGCTTAACCGGAGCTGAGACCGGGGAGCTGTTTTTT
>TRBD1|TRBJ2-7|TRBV27|few
CASSSQGVVYEQYF
TGTGCCAGCAGTAGCCAGGGGGTCGTCTACGAGCAGTACTTC
>TRBD2|TRBJ2-3|TRBV12-3/TRBV12-4|few
CASSRTRGADTQYF
TGTGCCAGCAGCCGGACTAGGGGCGCAGATACGCAGTATTTT
>.|TRBJ2-2|TRBV10-3|.
CAIKEDPNTGELFF
TGTGCCATCAAGGAGGATCCGAACACCGGGGAGCTGTTTTTT
>.|TRBJ2-7|TRBV5-4|.
CASSLDRRVYEQYF
TGTGCCAGCAGCTTGGATAGGAGGGTCTACGAGCAGTACTTC
>TRBD1|TRBJ2-7|TRBV4-1|.
CASSPGTGADYEQYF
TGCGCCAGCAGTCCCGGGACAGGGGCGGACTACGAGCAGTACTTC
>.|TRBJ2-2|TRBV9|few
CASSSTGTDRELFF
TGTGCCAGCAGCTCTACAGGAACGGACCGGGAGCTGTTTTTT
>.|TRBJ2-7|TRBV20-1|few
CSASVSLGPYEQYF
TGCAGTGCTAGTGTCTCTCTGGGTCCCTACGAGCAGTACTTC
>.|TRBJ2-3|TRBV6-4|many
CASSDGHTDTQYF
TGTGCCAGCAGTGACGGGCACACAGATACGCAGTATTTT
>TRBD2|TRBJ2-1|TRBV20-1|.
CSADPTSGGPYNEQFF
TGCAGTGCCGACCCAACTAGCGGGGGCCCCTACAATGAGCAGTTCTTC
>.|TRBJ2-7|TRBV3-1|few
CASSLSQAHSYEQYF
TGTGCCAGCAGCCTCTCCCAGGCGCACTCCTACGAGCAGTACTTC